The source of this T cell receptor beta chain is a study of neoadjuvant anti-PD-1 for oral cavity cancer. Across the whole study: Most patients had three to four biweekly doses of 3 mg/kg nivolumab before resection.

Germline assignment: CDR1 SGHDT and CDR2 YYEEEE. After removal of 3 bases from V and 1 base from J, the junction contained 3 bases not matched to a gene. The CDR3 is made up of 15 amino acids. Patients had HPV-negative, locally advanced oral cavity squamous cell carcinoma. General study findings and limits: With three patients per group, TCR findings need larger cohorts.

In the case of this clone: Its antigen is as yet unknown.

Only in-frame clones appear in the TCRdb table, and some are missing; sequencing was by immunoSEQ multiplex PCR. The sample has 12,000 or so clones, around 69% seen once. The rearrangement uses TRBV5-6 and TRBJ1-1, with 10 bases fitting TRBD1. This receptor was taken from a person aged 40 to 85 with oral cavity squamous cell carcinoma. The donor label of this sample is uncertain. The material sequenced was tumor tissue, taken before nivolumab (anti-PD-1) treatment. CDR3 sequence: CASSYRDRGNTEAFF. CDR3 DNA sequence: TGTGCCAGCAGCTATAGGGACAGGGGGAACACTGAAGCTTTCTTT.